The source of this TCR beta chain is a study of blood T cell repertoires in COVID-19. Study summary: Sites across the United States, Italy and Spain contributed samples from acute and convalescent COVID-19. PBMCs, B-cell-depleted T cells, or T cells were the source of the cDNA or gDNA that made up the material.

Trimming took off 3 bases at V and 4 bases at J, with 12 bases between the two ends. Germline CDR1 reads GTSNPN; CDR2 reads SVGIG (reference sequence). There are 14 residues in the CDR3. Original processing notes: Reference gene primer amplification in the assay estimated nucleated cell counts. Only in-frame clones appear in the TCRdb table, and some are missing; sequencing was by immunoSEQ multiplex PCR. From that table come the V and J calls and clone size; the DNA was used to work out D and trimming. The sample carries over 250,000 clones, 65% to 90% recorded once. This clone has more than one count but fewer than ten.

The receptor comes from a human donor in a cohort sampled during active COVID-19. The source material was peripheral blood. The chain joins TRBV30 to TRBJ2-2; no reliable D call. The CDR3 spells CAWRRTRATGELFF. The CDR3 coding sequence is TGTGCCTGGAGAAGAACTCGAGCCACCGGGGAGCTGTTTTTT.